These 27 T cell receptor beta chains share one sample of origin, sequenced in a study of T cell changes during pregnancy in multiple sclerosis (dated by TCRdb to the late 2010s). Library preparation was by the immunoSEQ multiplex PCR assay. Here the immuneACCESS table is served through TCRdb, limited to in-frame sequences with V and J called. Missing clones are a known gap in these copies; in checked studies unresolved V genes cover under half, and the rest lacks a known reason. Present in this sample are approximately 70,000 clones, more than 70% of which were seen just once. The ten most abundant clones make up about 0.9% of the sample. The sequences come from peripheral blood, collected in the first trimester of pregnancy. Receptor source: a female donor in good health, enrolled as a control in a pregnancy study.

This rearrangement joins TRBV6-1 to TRBJ2-1; TRBD1 might be the D (5 bases). Trimming took off 4 bases at V and 0 bases at J, with 16 bases between the two ends. Germline CDR1 and CDR2: MNHNS and SASEGT. CDR3 size: 17 residues. The CDR3 region has the DNA TGTGCCAGCAGTGGACCTTACAGGCCGAGCTCCTACAATGAGCAGTTCTTC. This encodes CASSGPYRPSSYNEQFF.

The chain uses TRBV27 and TRBJ2-1; D is possibly TRBD1 (5 bases). This CDR3 comprises 15 residues. Deletions cut 2 bases from V and 6 bases from J, with 14 bases between. Per the germline V gene, CDR1 is MNHEY and CDR2 is SMNVEV (reference sequence). The CDR3 sequence: CASSLGPLGANEQFF. CDR3 DNA sequence: TGTGCCAGCAGTTTAGGTCCGTTAGGGGCCAATGAGCAGTTCTTC.

This sequence joins TRBV7-9 and TRBJ2-2, with D possibly being TRBD2 (6 bases). V gave up 1 base and J gave up 6 bases, with 18 bases separating them. Germline CDR1 SEHNR, CDR2 FQNEAQ (reference sequence). CDR3 size: 17 residues. The CDR3 protein is CASSLERPGRGPGELFF. The CDR3 DNA reads TGTGCCAGCAGCTTAGAGAGGCCCGGGCGGGGACCCGGGGAGCTGTTTTTT. The full variable domain, rest sourced from reference TRBV7-9 and TRBJ2-2, is DTGVSQNPRHKITKRGQNVTFRCDPISEHNRLYWYRQTLGQGPEFLTYFQNEAQLEKSRLLSDRFSAERPKGSFSTLEIQRTEQGDSAMYLCASSLERPGRGPGELFFGEGSRLTVL.

The chain uses TRBV21-1 and TRBJ1-2; the table's D call, TRBD1, was not checked against the DNA. TRBV21-1 is noted as a pseudogene. CDR3 length: 13 residues. CDR3 protein: CASVHRVISGYTF. CDR3 coding DNA: TGTGCCAGCGTCCACAGGGTAATAAGTGGCTACACCTTC.

V is TRBV6-1 and J is TRBJ1-4; D not resolved. From germline, CDR1 is MNHNS and CDR2 SASEGT. The CDR3 runs to 14 residues. Trimming took 6 bases from V and 8 from J, leaving 16 bases between them. Here the CDR3 DNA reads TGTGCCAGCAGCTTCTGGGTCCCTAGGGAAAAACTGTTTTTT. This translates into CASSFWVPREKLFF.

V usage is TRBV28 and J usage is TRBJ1-1; a possible D gene is TRBD1 (5 bases). Germline CDR1 MDHEN, CDR2 SYDVKM. With 5 bases removed from V and 1 base from J, the gap between germline ends came to 5 bases. The CDR3 length is 12 residues. Written as DNA, the CDR3 is TGTGCCAGCAGTCAGGGGAACACTGAAGCTTTCTTT. The encoded protein is CASSQGNTEAFF.

This clone was counted between two and nine times. The rearrangement uses TRBV5-1 and TRBJ1-2; 9 bases agree with TRBD1. V gave up 4 bases and J gave up 5 bases; unmatched junction bases: 3. The CDR3 contains 13 residues. Per germline, CDR1 SGHRS and CDR2 YFSETQ. Here the CDR3 reads CASSPDRGYGYTF. For the CDR3, the DNA is TGCGCCAGCAGCCCCGACAGGGGGTATGGCTACACCTTC.

CDR3 in amino acids: CASSLEEAITDTQYF. The DNA for the CDR3 is TGCGCCAGCAGCTTGGAAGAGGCTATCACAGATACGCAGTATTTT. The chain has TRBV5-1 and TRBJ2-3; the D is unclear. The CDR3 contains 15 residues. Germline V CDR1 and CDR2: SGHRS, YFSETQ. Trimming took 0 bases from V and 2 from J, leaving 10 bases between them.

A single count supports this clone. The genes are TRBV27 and TRBJ2-2; D might be TRBD2 (5 bases). V gave up 2 bases and J gave up 4 bases, with 11 bases separating them. The CDR3 contains 15 residues. The V gene's germline CDR1 is MNHEY and CDR2 SMNVEV (reference sequence). CDR3 residues: CASSLKVAGTGELFF. CDR3 coding DNA: TGTGCCAGCAGTTTAAAGGTCGCGGGCACCGGGGAGCTGTTTTTT.

The chain carries TRBV6-5 and TRBJ1-3; TRBD1 is a possible D gene (6 bases). Germline V gene lookup returns CDR1 MNHEY and CDR2 SVGAGI. The length of the CDR3 is 15 residues. Trimming left V 2 bases short and J 2 bases short, with 10 bases between. This chain's CDR3 is CASSYQGKAGNTIYF. CDR3 DNA: TGTGCCAGCAGTTACCAGGGGAAGGCTGGAAACACCATATATTTT.

This clone was counted at least ten times. The chain carries TRBV2 and TRBJ1-1, with D possibly being TRBD1 (5 bases). The CDR3 contains 14 residues. Between the trimmed V and J ends, which lost 9 bases and 4 bases, there was a span of 18 bases. CDR1 and CDR2 from the germline V gene are SNHLY and FYNNEI. CDR3 coding DNA: TGTGCCAGTAGTTTAGCCCAGGGTAGCACTGAAGCTTTCTTT. Protein sequence: CASSLAQGSTEAFF.

The V gene is TRBV7-2, the J gene TRBJ2-1, with D possibly TRBD2 on 5 matching bases. CDR1 SGHTA and CDR2 FQGNSA come from the germline V gene. V lost 3 bases and J lost 0, with 9 bases in between. The CDR3 contains 15 residues. For the CDR3, the DNA is TGTGCCAGCAGCTTCTCTGGGAGCTCCTACAATGAGCAGTTCTTC. Protein: CASSFSGSSYNEQFF.

The chain employs TRBV7-9 and TRBJ2-3, with D unresolved. Trimming pared 5 bases from V and 4 bases from J, leaving 4 bases between. Germline CDR1 SEHNR, CDR2 FQNEAQ (reference sequence). There are 11 residues in the CDR3. The CDR3: CASSQSDTQYF. CDR3 coding DNA: TGTGCCAGCAGCCAGTCAGATACGCAGTATTTT.

The chain links TRBV23-1 to TRBJ1-5; D uncertain. TRBV23-1 is sorted into the ORF group, with uncertain function. CDR3 length: 11 amino acids. Trimming removed 3 bases from V and 6 bases from J, with 3 bases in between. The CDR3 here is CASSHRQPQHF. The CDR3 region has the DNA TGCGCCAGCAGTCACCGTCAGCCCCAGCATTTT.

V usage is TRBV5-1 and J usage is TRBJ2-3; 7 bases match TRBD2. The CDR3 covers 16 residues. V lost 7 bases and J lost 1; bases outside the gene matches: 12. Looked up from germline, CDR1 is SGHRS and CDR2 is YFSETQ. The DNA of the CDR3 is TGCGCCAGCCGTCAACAAGCGGGAAGGCGCACAGATACGCAGTATTTT. Encoded protein: CASRQQAGRRTDTQYF.

V and J are TRBV18 and TRBJ2-7, with D tentatively TRBD2 (5 bases). There are 13 residues in the CDR3. Germline CDR1 and CDR2: KGHSH and LQKENI. V was shortened by 1 base and J by 6 bases, with 10 bases between the two germline ends. In DNA form, the CDR3 reads TGTGCCAGCTCACCACTTAGAGAGGGCGAGCAGTACTTC. This translates into CASSPLREGEQYF.

The V gene is TRBV7-9, the J gene TRBJ2-3; D possibly corresponds to TRBD2 (6 bases). Germline V gene lookup returns CDR1 SEHNR and CDR2 FQNEAQ (reference sequence). CDR3 length: 15 residues. V was cut by 3 bases and J by 4 bases, with 14 bases left in between. CDR3 coding DNA: TGTGCCAGCAGCTTCCCTGAGAGGGAGGCAGATACGCAGTATTTT. Protein: CASSFPEREADTQYF. The full variable domain, with the rest looked up from reference TRBV7-9 and TRBJ2-3, is DTGVSQNPRHKITKRGQNVTFRCDPISEHNRLYWYRQTLGQGPEFLTYFQNEAQLEKSRLLSDRFSAERPKGSFSTLEIQRTEQGDSAMYLCASSFPEREADTQYFGPGTRLTVL.

This chain uses TRBV11-2 with TRBJ2-1; TRBD2 agrees at 9 bases. This CDR3 has 15 residues. Germline V gene data show CDR1 as SGHAT and CDR2 as FQNNGV. Trimming removed 1 base from V and 9 bases from J; junction bases left unmatched: 7. The CDR3 reads CASSLASGVAGEQFF. CDR3 nucleotide sequence: TGTGCCAGCAGCTTAGCTAGCGGGGTTGCGGGTGAGCAGTTCTTC.

CDR3 nucleotide sequence: TGTGCCAGCAGGGAACCGGGCGGACAGATTGCCTACGAGCAGTACTTC. It specifies CASREPGGQIAYEQYF. The V gene is TRBV28, the J gene TRBJ2-7; TRBD1 might be the D (6 bases). The CDR3 is 16 residues long. CDR1 MDHEN and CDR2 SYDVKM come from the germline V gene. The V gene lost 6 bases and the J gene lost 2 bases, with 20 bases spanning the gap. The entire variable domain, with the rest obtained from reference TRBV28 and TRBJ2-7, is as follows: DVKVTQSSRYLVKRTGEKVFLECVQDMDHENMFWYRQDPGLGLRLIYFSYDVKMKEKGDIPEGYSVSREKKERFSLILESASTNQTSMYLCASREPGGQIAYEQYFGPGTRLTVT.

The CDR3 DNA is TGTGCCAGCAGCTTGGCCCTCAAAACAGCTCCTGGCTACACCTTC. Translation: CASSLALKTAPGYTF. The gene calls are TRBV5-4 and TRBJ1-2; D gene uncertain. V was trimmed by 0 bases and J by 7 bases, leaving 16 bases between them. CDR1 is SGHNT, CDR2 YYREEE, per germline (reference sequence). The CDR3 runs 15 residues.

The genes are TRBV11-3 and TRBJ2-7; tentatively, D is TRBD2 (6 bases). The CDR3 is 12 residues long. Trimming removed 1 base from V and 6 bases from J, with 7 bases in between. Germline assignment: CDR1 SGHNT and CDR2 YENEEA. For the CDR3, the DNA is TGTGCCAGCAGCTTAGGGGGAGGCGAGCAGTACTTC. This encodes CASSLGGGEQYF.

In DNA, the CDR3 is TGTGCCAGCAGCGCGCTACAGGGGGGGTCCTACAATGAGCAGTTCTTC. It translates to CASSALQGGSYNEQFF. V gene TRBV6-4 combines with J gene TRBJ2-1; possibly TRBD1 for D (8 bases). The germline CDR1 and CDR2 sequences are MRHNA and SNTAGT. Trimming removed 6 bases from V and 1 base from J, with 16 bases in between. The CDR3 loop spans 16 amino acids.

The J gene is TRBJ2-3, the V gene TRBV4-3; 9 bases map to TRBD2. This CDR3 region has 17 residues. Germline V gene sequence: CDR1 LGHNA, CDR2 YSLEER. V dropped 1 base and J dropped 3; count of bases not matched to a gene: 8. The CDR3 loop is CASSQVMTSGLTDTQYF. DNA of the CDR3: TGCGCCAGCAGCCAAGTTATGACTAGCGGTCTTACAGATACGCAGTATTTT.

The chain employs TRBV5-3 and TRBJ2-7, with 9 bases matching TRBD2. TRBV5-3 is sorted into the ORF group, with uncertain function. V dropped 4 bases and J dropped 6; count of bases not matched to a gene: 11. The length of the CDR3 is 15 residues. CDR3 amino acids: CARSTTGTSCREQYF. The DNA for the CDR3 is TGTGCCAGAAGCACCACCGGGACTAGCTGCCGCGAGCAGTACTTC.

The V call is TRBV4-1, the J call TRBJ1-6; TRBD1 matches at 8 bases. Per germline, CDR1 MGHRA and CDR2 YSYEKL. The CDR3 is 16 amino acids. Trimming removed 0 bases from V and 6 bases from J; junction bases left unmatched: 4. The CDR3 nucleotides are TGCGCCAGCAGCCAAGATCAGGGGGCCCTTAATTCACCCCTCCACTTT. Translated, it gives CASSQDQGALNSPLHF.

The rearrangement links TRBV28 to TRBJ2-3; 7 positions match TRBD2. J was trimmed by 0 bases and V by 1 base; bases with no gene match: 1. The V gene's germline CDR1 is MDHEN and CDR2 SYDVKM. CDR3 length: 15 amino acids. The CDR3: CASSLSSGSTDTQYF. CDR3 nucleotide sequence: TGTGCCAGCAGTTTATCTAGCGGAAGCACAGATACGCAGTATTTT.

J is TRBJ2-3 and V is TRBV6-4; tentatively, D is TRBD2 (5 bases). Between the trimmed V and J ends, which lost 3 bases and 6 bases, there was a span of 10 bases. The CDR3 sequence is 13 residues long. CDR1 is MRHNA and CDR2 is SNTAGT in the germline V gene. For the CDR3, the DNA is TGTGCCAGCAGTGAGGGCAGGAGGGATACGCAGTATTTT. This encodes CASSEGRRDTQYF.